This T cell receptor beta chain appears in the sequencing data of a study of blood T cell repertoires in COVID-19. This clone appeared a single time. Trimming pared 2 bases from V and 9 bases from J, leaving 12 bases between. Per germline, CDR1 SQVTM and CDR2 ANQGSEA. There are 12 residues in the CDR3. Sequenced by immunoSEQ multiplex PCR; TCRdb stores in-frame clones only, minus some. The sample yields 490,000 or so clones, 80% to 90% seen once. This chain uses TRBV29-1 with TRBJ2-3; D may be TRBD1 (5 bases). Sequencing was performed on PBMCs or T cells enriched from blood (not recorded which). The clonotype originates from a woman in her sixties who had recovered from COVID-19. CDR3 loop: CSVERQGKTQYF. The CDR3 DNA follows: TGCAGCGTTGAAAGGCAGGGAAAGACGCAGTATTTT.